Each of the 9 T cell receptor beta chains below was sequenced from the same sample in a study of monozygotic twins with cystic fibrosis. Assay: immunoSEQ multiplex PCR; the TCRdb copy retains only in-frame clones and omits some. The data contain over 25,000 clones, about 96% of them singletons. The sequenced material came from blood. The source of these receptors is a girl aged 2 to 9 with cystic fibrosis.

In DNA form, the CDR3 reads TGTGCCAGCAGTGAAACTCAAAAACTGTTTTTT. It specifies CASSETQKLFF. The chain combines TRBV6-1 with TRBJ1-4, with unresolved D. CDR1 is MNHNS, CDR2 SASEGT, per germline. The CDR3 totals 11 residues. V dropped 2 bases and J dropped 9 bases, with 4 bases sitting between them.

The chain uses TRBV12-5 and TRBJ2-7; D gene uncertain. V lost 6 bases, J lost 6 bases, and 12 bases lay in between. This CDR3 region has 12 residues. The germline gives CDR1 LGHNT, CDR2 FRNRAP. In nucleotides, the CDR3 is TGTGCTAGTGGACGGCCTGAGTCCGAGCAGTACTTC. This sequence encodes CASGRPESEQYF.

This clone was detected once. The gene calls are TRBV7-9 and TRBJ1-2; 8 bases line up with TRBD1. The ends lost 3 bases at V and 1 base at J; junction bases unmatched: 13. Germline V gene data show CDR1 as SEHNR and CDR2 as FQNEAQ (reference sequence). This CDR3 is 18 amino acids long. The CDR3 bases are TGTGCCAGCAGCTTTGAATCCCCCCTACAGGGGGTTAACTATGGCTACACCTTC. This sequence encodes CASSFESPLQGVNYGYTF.

The chain carries TRBV7-9 and TRBJ2-3; tentative D call: TRBD2 (5 bases). Trimming removed 3 bases from V and 1 base from J, with 8 bases in between. Looked up from germline, CDR1 is SEHNR and CDR2 is FQNEAQ (reference sequence). The CDR3 sequence is 14 residues long. CDR3 bases: TGTGCCAGCAGCTTGCGGGTCGGCACAGATACGCAGTATTTT. Protein sequence: CASSLRVGTDTQYF.

The chain recombines TRBV5-6 with TRBJ2-3; 7 bases fit TRBD2. There are 17 residues in the CDR3. J was trimmed by 2 bases and V by 2 bases; bases with no gene match: 11. CDR1 SGHDT and CDR2 YYEEEE come from the germline V gene. CDR3 amino acids: CASSLPGWGTNTDTQYF. The CDR3 bases are TGTGCCAGCAGCTTACCGGGGTGGGGGACTAACACAGATACGCAGTATTTT. Together with reference TRBV5-6 and TRBJ2-3, the CDR3 gives the full variable domain: DAGVTQSPTHLIKTRGQQVTLRCSPKSGHDTVSWYQQALGQGPQFIFQYYEEEERQRGNFPDRFSGHQFPNYSSELNVNALLLGDSALYLCASSLPGWGTNTDTQYFGPGTRLTVL.

V usage is TRBV21-1 and J usage is TRBJ2-2; the D call of TRBD2 is as the table states it, not checked on the DNA. TRBV21-1 is designated a pseudogene. The CDR3 consists of 13 residues. CDR3 in amino acids: CASSKLHTGELFF. The DNA for the CDR3 is TGTGCCAGCAGCAAACTCCACACCGGGGAGCTGTTTTTT.

This chain connects TRBV7-7 to TRBJ2-3; no reliable D call. Germline V CDR1 and CDR2: SSHAT, FNYEAQ (reference sequence). V shed 5 bases and J shed 5 bases, with 17 bases lying between them. This CDR3 comprises 15 residues. The CDR3 loop reads CASSRLAAQGDTQYF. The CDR3, as DNA: TGTGCCAGCAGCCGCTTGGCGGCTCAAGGAGATACGCAGTATTTT.

The V call is TRBV5-1, the J call TRBJ2-7, with TRBD1 identical over 9 bases. In germline, CDR1 is SGHRS, CDR2 YFSETQ. The CDR3 sequence is 15 residues long. The V and J ends lost 5 bases and 6 bases, in that order; junction bases with no gene match: 12. Here the CDR3 DNA reads TGCGCCAGCAGGTCGACAGGGGGGTCAAGTGGCGAGCAGTACTTC. Translated: CASRSTGGSSGEQYF.

This clone was seen once. CDR3: CASSDPGGQGTDTQYF. In DNA, the CDR3 is TGTGCCAGCAGTGACCCAGGGGGACAGGGCACAGATACGCAGTATTTT. V and J are TRBV2 and TRBJ2-3, with 8 nucleotides matching TRBD1. Germline loops: CDR1 SNHLY, CDR2 FYNNEI. The CDR3 is 16 amino acids. The trim removed 3 bases at V and 1 base at J, leaving 6 bases unmatched.